These T cell receptor beta chains were read from a single sample in a study of control samples from healthy donors and cancer patients. Sequencing was performed with immunoSEQ multiplex PCR; in TCRdb, only in-frame clones are kept and a portion is missing. The sample shows approximately 86,000 clones, 85% to 90% of them seen only once. The specimen sequenced was blood. These receptors were taken from a middle-aged woman in good health. CDR3s include the opening cysteine and the closing phenylalanine or tryptophan. Size is stated for part of the rows, as once, few or many counts, or as a class when the clone is expanded.

v_call	clone_size	cdr3_aa
TRBV5-1	NA	CASSRTGTSQPDEQFF
TRBV5-4	NA	CASSLVGQGYYEQYF
TRBV7-9	NA	CASSFGDLMKAFF
TRBV14	NA	CASSQRALAAEQYF
TRBV5-5	NA	CASSGRGRTGELFF
TRBV7-3	NA	CASSLSGGPRNEQFF
TRBV21-1	NA	CASSKREPFTDTQYF
TRBV7-9	NA	CASSLGTGSLGYTF
TRBV30	NA	CALAGSYEQYF
TRBV9	NA	CASSNISSGNTIYF
TRBV24-1	NA	CATSEGSAGELFF
TRBV5-1	NA	CASSLVAGPYNEQFF
TRBV3-1/TRBV3-2	once	CASSQERDTQYF
TRBV24-1	few	CATDRIAGESPLHF
TRBV9	NA	CASSVDGAGYTGELFF
TRBV6-2/TRBV6-3	NA	CASSQGTTEAFF
TRBV7-2	NA	CASSPRAGSGSNQPQHF
TRBV5-6	NA	CASGTSWGSDTQYF
TRBV3-1/TRBV3-2	NA	CASSTRTDYGYTF
TRBV7-2	few	CASSLQGAINQPQHF
TRBV30	NA	CAWSTGQGYEQYF
TRBV11-3	NA	CASSLGGDYEQYF
TRBV12-1	NA	CASSFLQSLEDYEQYF
TRBV18	NA	CASSRIQDTEAFF
TRBV2	NA	CASRTYSGGSDTQYF